The clone carrying this TCR beta chain was seen a few times. Sequencing was performed with immunoSEQ multiplex PCR; in TCRdb, only in-frame clones are kept and a portion is missing. The data hold fewer than 35,000 clones, with under 90% observed a single time. The length of the CDR3 is 13 residues. CDR1 is LNHDA, CDR2 SQIVND, per germline (reference sequence). Between the trimmed V and J ends, which lost 5 bases and 8 bases, there was a span of 15 bases. These data come from a study of high-grade serous ovarian cancer treatment subgroups. Study-level information: Each sample yielded on average about 7,000 unique TCR beta rearrangements from 12,000 to 15,000 reads.

Tumor samples were taken before definitive surgery or chemotherapy. Sequenced input: tumor tissue. This clonotype was sampled from a human donor with high-grade serous ovarian cancer. The chain employs TRBV19 and TRBJ1-1, with D uncertain. CDR3 residues: CASSVQTPREAFF. Written as DNA, the CDR3 is TGTGCCAGTAGTGTCCAGACCCCAAGGGAAGCTTTCTTT.